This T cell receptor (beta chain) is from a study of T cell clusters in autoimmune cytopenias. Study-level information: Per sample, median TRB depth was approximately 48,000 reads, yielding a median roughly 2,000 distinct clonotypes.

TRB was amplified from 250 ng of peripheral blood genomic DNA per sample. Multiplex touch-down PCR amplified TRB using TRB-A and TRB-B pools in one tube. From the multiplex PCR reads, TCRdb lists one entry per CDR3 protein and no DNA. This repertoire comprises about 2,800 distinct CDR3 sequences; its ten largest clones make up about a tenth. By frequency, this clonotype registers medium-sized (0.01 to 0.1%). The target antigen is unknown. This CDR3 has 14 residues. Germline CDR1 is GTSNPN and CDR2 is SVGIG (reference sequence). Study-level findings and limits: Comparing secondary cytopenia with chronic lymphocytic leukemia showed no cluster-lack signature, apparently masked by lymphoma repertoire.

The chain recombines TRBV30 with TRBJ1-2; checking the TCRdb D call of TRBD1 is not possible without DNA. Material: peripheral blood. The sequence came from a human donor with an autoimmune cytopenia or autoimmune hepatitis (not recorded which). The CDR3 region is CAWGQRDRNYGYTF.